The rows below give T cell receptor beta chains drawn from one sample of a study of CD8 T cells in Susac syndrome. TCRdb fed the immunoSEQ multiplex PCR reads into MiXCR, producing one record per CDR3 protein. Seen here are about 100,000 distinct CDR3 sequences, 95% observed once, and the top ten hold 0.3%. Material for sequencing was CD8+ T cells from PBMCs. Source of these receptors: a human donor with Susac syndrome. Each CDR3 is given with its conserved first and last residue. A D gene is named only where the DNA matches it firmly.

d_call | j_call | v_call | cdr3_aa
. | TRBJ2-5 | TRBV3-1 | CASSQDSYQETQYF
. | TRBJ1-1 | TRBV19 | CASSPFGAYTEAFF
TRBD1 | TRBJ2-3 | TRBV4-1 | CASSVIRQGGTDTQYF
. | TRBJ1-1 | TRBV5-1 | CASSLAINTEAFF
TRBD2 | TRBJ2-3 | TRBV29-1 | CSVGRSSGADTQYF
. | TRBJ1-1 | TRBV4-1 | CASSRPGQLTEAFF
. | TRBJ2-7 | TRBV6-6 | CASSHTYEQYF
. | TRBJ2-5 | TRBV5-1 | CASSLKPAETQYF
TRBD2 | TRBJ2-1 | TRBV7-2 | CASSLARTRDYNEQFF
TRBD1 | TRBJ1-5 | TRBV29-1 | CSVYLTGDNQPQHF
. | TRBJ2-1 | TRBV29-1 | CSVTTRGDEQFF
. | TRBJ2-7 | TRBV2 | CASSEGTRSLYEQYF
TRBD2 | TRBJ2-3 | TRBV20-1 | CSAVRLAGGRDTQYF
. | TRBJ2-1 | TRBV9 | CASSLGGSLGEQFF